This T cell receptor (beta chain) emerged from a study of blood T cell repertoires in COVID-19. Across the whole study: Sites across the United States, Italy and Spain contributed samples from acute and convalescent COVID-19. Sample material is recorded as cDNA or gDNA derived from T cells, B-cell-depleted T cells, or PBMCs.

In the study's own analysis: Reference gene primer amplification gave estimated nucleated cell counts. Clones were read by immunoSEQ multiplex PCR, and TCRdb kept only the in-frame ones, dropping some. V and J calls and clone size follow that table, whereas D and trimming were derived from the DNA. The sample lists around 400,000 clones, around 87% occurring once. This CDR3 contains 15 residues. V gave up 1 base and J gave up 4 bases; unmatched junction bases: 5. The V gene's germline CDR1 is MGHRA and CDR2 YSYEKL. Seattle's enrolled individuals joined amid active infection and were then monitored longitudinally.

The clonotype comes from a young woman with COVID-19, enrolled during active disease. The chain uses TRBV4-1 and TRBJ1-1, with 8 positions matching TRBD1. Sequenced sample: peripheral blood. The CDR3 nucleotides read TGCGCCAGCAGCCAAGGGGCTGACAGGGGCACTGAAGCTTTCTTT. Amino acids: CASSQGADRGTEAFF.